Below, 4 T cell receptor beta chains from the same sample are listed, as sequenced in a study of blood T cell repertoires in COVID-19. Data came from immunoSEQ multiplex PCR; TCRdb stores just in-frame clones and leaves some out. The profile shows under 250,000 clones, roughly four fifths of them singletons. Sequencing used peripheral blood. Every receptor here comes from a man aged 50 to 60 with active or convalescent COVID-19.

J is TRBJ2-5 and V is TRBV7-9, with 8 bases that match TRBD2. V shed 5 bases and J 0 bases; nucleotides not matched to a gene: 5. The CDR3 sequence is 15 residues long. Germline V lookup: CDR1 SEHNR, CDR2 FQNEAQ (reference sequence). The CDR3 coding sequence is TGTGCCAGCAGCCCCCGGGGGGGGTACCAAGAGACCCAGTACTTC. This codes for CASSPRGGYQETQYF.

The rearrangement uses TRBV9 and TRBJ2-2; weak D call: TRBD2 (6 bases). The CDR3 is made up of 16 amino acids. Germline V lookup: CDR1 SGDLS, CDR2 YYNGEE. The germline V and J ends were trimmed by 2 bases and 0 bases, with 11 bases remaining between them. This CDR3 reads CASSVSLAPNTGELFF. The CDR3 region has the DNA TGTGCCAGCAGCGTCTCTCTAGCGCCGAACACCGGGGAGCTGTTTTTT.

This chain uses TRBV7-6 with TRBJ2-1; TRBD1 is a possible D gene (5 bases). Trimming shortened V by 3 bases and J by 0 bases, and 18 bases separated the two germline ends. The CDR3 has 18 residues. Per germline, CDR1 SGHVS and CDR2 FNYEAQ. Written as DNA, the CDR3 is TGTGCCAGCAGCTTCCCCCGTGGGGCCCCGAGCTCCTACAATGAGCAGTTCTTC. It translates to CASSFPRGAPSSYNEQFF.

The rearrangement joins TRBV28 to TRBJ1-5; 7 bases fit TRBD1. The CDR3 spans 17 residues. Germline values: CDR1 MDHEN, CDR2 SYDVKM. Unmatched junction bases numbered 7, after V lost 0 bases and J lost 2 bases. CDR3 sequence reads: CASSLWAGQGGNQPQHF. The CDR3 nucleotides read TGTGCCAGCAGTTTATGGGCGGGGCAGGGGGGCAATCAGCCCCAGCATTTT.